A single sample gave rise to the 25 T cell receptor beta chains below, sequenced in a study of blood T cell repertoires in COVID-19 (dated by TCRdb to the early 2020s). Library preparation was by the immunoSEQ multiplex PCR assay. As stored in TCRdb, this immuneACCESS dataset retains in-frame rearrangements with V and J assigned. A fraction of the clones does not appear; measured against another copy, unresolved V genes explain less than half of the discrepancy, and the remainder lacks a known reason. The sample records over 120,000 clones, more than 75% of which are singletons. The ten most abundant clones make up more than 5% of the sample. The sample comprised PBMCs or T cells enriched from blood (not recorded which). The source is a woman aged 45-65 years who had recovered from COVID-19.

V and J are TRBV6-2 or TRBV6-3 and TRBJ1-5; D is unclear. The V gene lost 6 bases and the J gene lost 1 base, with 19 bases spanning the gap. This CDR3 region has 17 residues. CDR1 MNHEY and CDR2 SVGEGT come from the germline V gene. The CDR3 here is CASSPNEESLSNQPQHF. Written as DNA, the CDR3 is TGTGCCAGCAGCCCTAACGAGGAGTCCCTGAGCAATCAGCCCCAGCATTTT.

The J gene is TRBJ2-1, the V gene TRBV7-2; D not resolved. The CDR3 length is 14 residues. The ends were cut back, 2 bases at V and 6 bases at J, with 11 bases in the middle. The germline gives CDR1 SGHTA, CDR2 FQGNSA. Written as DNA, the CDR3 is TGTGCCAGCAGCTTATGGCCCGACTCCAATGAGCAGTTCTTC. Encoded protein: CASSLWPDSNEQFF.

CDR3 in DNA: TGCGCCAGCAGCTTGGCACCTTTGGGCCAGACCAAGGAGACCCAGTACTTC. Its translation is CASSLAPLGQTKETQYF. V usage is TRBV5-1 and J usage is TRBJ2-5; D is ambiguous. The V and J ends lost 0 bases and 5 bases respectively, with 20 bases between them. Germline CDR1 and CDR2: SGHRS and YFSETQ. The CDR3 consists of 17 residues. Filled out from reference TRBV5-1 and TRBJ2-5, the complete variable domain reads KAGVTQTPRYLIKTRGQQVTLSCSPISGHRSVSWYQQTPGQGLQFLFEYFSETQRNKGNFPGRFSGRQFSNSRSEMNVSTLELGDSALYLCASSLAPLGQTKETQYFGPGTRLLVL.

This clone was recorded a few times. This sequence joins TRBV10-1 and TRBJ2-5; 11 nucleotides match TRBD2. The junction had 17 bases not matched to a gene; V was cut back by 9 bases and J by 5 bases. The CDR3 length is 17 residues. Germline V gene sequence: CDR1 WNHNN, CDR2 SYGVQD (reference sequence). CDR3 coding DNA: TGCGCCAGGAGAGACCATCCCGGGACTAGCGGTCCCGAGACCCAGTACTTC. This gives the protein CARRDHPGTSGPETQYF.

This clone was detected once. The chain is built from TRBV2 and TRBJ1-6, with no clear D. Germline V gene data show CDR1 as SNHLY and CDR2 as FYNNEI. V lost 3 bases, J lost 6 bases, and 3 bases lay in between. The CDR3 is 12 amino acids. The CDR3: CASSDSNSPLHF. CDR3 nucleotides: TGTGCCAGCAGTGACAGTAATTCACCCCTCCACTTT.

V is TRBV5-4 and J is TRBJ1-2; tentative D call: TRBD1 (5 bases). CDR1 and CDR2 (germline): SGHNT, YYREEE (reference sequence). This CDR3 comprises 15 residues. V was trimmed by 0 bases and J by 3 bases, leaving 12 bases between them. The CDR3 sequence: CASSLAAGSDYGYTF. The DNA for the CDR3 is TGTGCCAGCAGCTTGGCGGCAGGGTCAGACTATGGCTACACCTTC.

The rearrangement joins TRBV2 to TRBJ1-2; D not certain. The CDR3 is 13 residues long. CDR1 SNHLY and CDR2 FYNNEI come from the germline V gene. V was trimmed by 0 bases and J by 8 bases, leaving 10 bases between them. In DNA, the CDR3 is TGTGCCAGCAGTGAAGCAATGGGAGACGGCTACACCTTC. It codes for CASSEAMGDGYTF.

The chain uses TRBV5-1 and TRBJ1-2; no clear D gene. This CDR3 is built from 12 residues. Trimming left V 4 bases short and J 5 bases short, with 9 bases between. From germline, CDR1 is SGHRS and CDR2 YFSETQ. The CDR3 bases are TGCGCCAGCAGCCTTGGACTGTATGGCTACACCTTC. Translation gives CASSLGLYGYTF.

The chain combines TRBV11-2 with TRBJ1-2, with a tentative D call TRBD1 (6 bases). The V gene's germline CDR1 is SGHAT and CDR2 FQNNGV. The CDR3 totals 17 residues. V was cut by 5 bases and J by 0 bases, with 19 bases left in between. Here the CDR3 reads CASSRLKTGRANYGYTF. The CDR3 region has the DNA TGTGCCAGCAGCCGCCTAAAGACAGGACGAGCTAACTATGGCTACACCTTC.

This sequence joins TRBV30 and TRBJ1-4; a possible D gene is TRBD1 (5 bases). Trimming cost V 1 base and J 7 bases, with 10 bases left between them. This CDR3 spans 13 amino acids. The germline V gene encodes CDR1 GTSNPN and CDR2 SVGIG (reference sequence). CDR3 nucleotides: TGTGCCTGGAGTGAGACAGATAGTGAAAAACTGTTTTTT. Translated: CAWSETDSEKLFF.

The chain uses TRBV6-5 and TRBJ1-1; no firm D call. CDR1 and CDR2 (germline): MNHEY, SVGAGI. This CDR3 is built from 13 residues. Trimming stripped 4 bases from V and 2 bases from J, with 8 bases between. The CDR3 sequence: CASSWSHNTEAFF. Here the CDR3 DNA reads TGTGCCAGCAGTTGGAGTCATAACACTGAAGCTTTCTTT.

On this clone itself: Additional DNA sequences in this sample encode the identical CDR3. This CDR3 is CASSFPTDTQYF. CDR3 sequence (DNA): TGTGCCAGCAGTTTCCCGACAGATACGCAGTATTTT. The rearrangement links TRBV28 to TRBJ2-3, with D unclear. The germline V gene has CDR1 MDHEN and CDR2 SYDVKM. Trimming left V 3 bases short and J 3 bases short, with 4 bases between. The CDR3 extends over 12 amino acids.

By share, this clone ranks as medium-sized. The V call is TRBV7-9, the J call TRBJ2-5; 7 nucleotides align to TRBD2. The V segment lost 4 bases and the J segment 1 base; nucleotides outside the gene matches: 0. Germline V gene data show CDR1 as SEHNR and CDR2 as FQNEAQ (reference sequence). The CDR3 consists of 13 residues. The CDR3 region is CASSWTSQETQYF. The CDR3 DNA reads as TGTGCCAGCAGCTGGACTAGCCAAGAGACCCAGTACTTC.

The chain combines TRBV6-1 with TRBJ2-7; 7 bases fit TRBD1. V was clipped by 3 bases and J by 3 bases; unmatched bases: 5. Germline CDR1 reads MNHNS; CDR2 reads SASEGT. The CDR3 is made up of 14 amino acids. This CDR3 is CASSDRGRGYEQYF. The CDR3 nucleotides read TGTGCCAGCAGTGACAGGGGGAGAGGCTACGAGCAGTACTTC.

The chain recombines TRBV6-5 with TRBJ2-7; no definite D call. The V end was cut by 0 bases, the J end by 6 bases, with 15 bases between. Germline assignment: CDR1 MNHEY and CDR2 SVGAGI. This CDR3 comprises 15 residues. The CDR3 sequence is CASSYSTATVSEQYF. In DNA form, the CDR3 reads TGTGCCAGCAGTTACTCGACTGCCACGGTGTCCGAGCAGTACTTC.

The genes are TRBV6-5 and TRBJ1-1, with TRBD1 matching 11 bases. The J segment lost 3 bases and the V segment lost 6 bases, leaving 3 bases of the junction unmatched. The CDR3 runs to 14 residues. Per the germline V gene, CDR1 is MNHEY and CDR2 is SVGAGI. In DNA form, the CDR3 reads TGTGCCAGCAGAAGGGACAGGGGGTACACTGAAGCTTTCTTT. It is translated as CASRRDRGYTEAFF.

This chain connects TRBV6-5 to TRBJ2-7, with D possibly TRBD2 on 5 matching bases. The CDR3 loop spans 14 amino acids. V lost 8 bases and J lost 3, with 17 bases in between. Germline CDR1 reads MNHEY; CDR2 reads SVGAGI. In nucleotides, the CDR3 is TGTGCCAGCGGGAGAACCCCTATCCACTACGAGCAGTACGTC. This encodes CASGRTPIHYEQYV.

V usage is TRBV27 and J usage is TRBJ2-1, with D perhaps matching TRBD2 (7 bases). V lost 6 bases, J lost 10 bases, and 19 bases lay in between. CDR3 length: 14 residues. Per the germline V gene, CDR1 is MNHEY and CDR2 is SMNVEV (reference sequence). The DNA for the CDR3 is TGTGCCAGCAGCCTTTTCCCGGGGGGCATCGAGCAGTTCTTC. As protein: CASSLFPGGIEQFF.

The rearrangement uses TRBV7-9 and TRBJ2-7; weak D call: TRBD1 (6 bases). Trimming cost V 4 bases and J 7 bases, with 14 bases left between them. Germline values: CDR1 SEHNR, CDR2 FQNEAQ (reference sequence). CDR3 length equals 13 residues. This CDR3 reads CASSSYRAGEQYF. As DNA, the CDR3 is TGTGCCAGCAGCTCTTACAGGGCGGGTGAGCAGTACTTC.

This chain connects TRBV3-1 (or the pseudogene TRBV3-2) to TRBJ1-5; possibly TRBD1 for D (5 bases). CDR3 length: 16 amino acids. CDR1 is LGHDT and CDR2 is YNNKEL in the germline V gene (reference sequence). Trimming left V 0 bases short and J 6 bases short, with 15 bases between. The CDR3 sequence is CASSQERPGLSQPQHF. Here the CDR3 DNA reads TGTGCCAGCAGCCAAGAAAGGCCAGGGTTAAGTCAGCCCCAGCATTTT.

The chain is built from TRBV27 and TRBJ2-7; 7 nucleotides line up with TRBD1. Germline V gene lookup returns CDR1 MNHEY and CDR2 SMNVEV (reference sequence). V gave up 0 bases and J gave up 2 bases; unmatched junction bases: 13. This CDR3 is 18 amino acids long. The CDR3 region has the DNA TGTGCCAGCAGTTTATCGGCCCCCTCGACAGGGTTGACCTACGAGCAGTACTTC. This codes for CASSLSAPSTGLTYEQYF.

The rearrangement joins TRBV27 to TRBJ2-5; TRBD2 matches at 9 bases. The CDR3 loop spans 15 amino acids. V was clipped by 0 bases and J by 5 bases; unmatched bases: 4. Germline V gives CDR1 MNHEY, CDR2 SMNVEV (reference sequence). The CDR3 DNA sequence: TGTGCCAGCAGTTTATCGGCTAGCGGGGTGGAGACCCAGTACTTC. Its translation is CASSLSASGVETQYF.

This clone was seen once. The chain is built from TRBV5-1 and TRBJ1-1; a weak D match, TRBD1 (5 bases). Germline assignment: CDR1 SGHRS and CDR2 YFSETQ. The CDR3 spans 14 residues. The V end was cut by 4 bases, the J end by 5 bases, with 15 bases between. CDR3 nucleotide sequence: TGCGCCAGCAGCCAAACCCCGACAGAGACTGAAGCTTTCTTT. Encoded protein: CASSQTPTETEAFF.

The chain joins TRBV27 to TRBJ1-2; D gene uncertain. CDR1 and CDR2 from the germline V gene are MNHEY and SMNVEV (reference sequence). Trimming left V 6 bases short and J 4 bases short, with 12 bases between. The CDR3 covers 13 residues. Written as DNA, the CDR3 is TGTGCCAGCAGCCTGATTGGCGGCTATGGCTACACCTTC. It is translated as CASSLIGGYGYTF.

This chain uses TRBV29-1 with TRBJ1-2; TRBD1 is a possible D gene (5 bases). V lost 7 bases and J 2 bases, leaving 14 bases between the germline ends. Germline values: CDR1 SQVTM, CDR2 ANQGSEA. The CDR3 consists of 13 residues. The CDR3 DNA reads TGCAGCGGAGCACAGGTTGACAACTATGGCTACACCTTC. This encodes CSGAQVDNYGYTF.